Listed here are 11 T cell receptor beta chains from one sample, sequenced in a study of CD4 T cells in relation to SARS-CoV-2 and coronaviruses. CD4+ T cells from unexposed donors were obtained before the COVID-19 pandemic (2011-2018). Generated by immunoSEQ multiplex PCR, the TCRdb table keeps only in-frame clones and is missing some. The repertoire holds about 59,000 clones, with roughly 89% as singletons. Sequencing was performed on memory CD4+ T cells from PBMCs. Every receptor here comes from a human donor in good health.

The V call is TRBV5-8, the J call TRBJ2-7, with D unresolved. The CDR3 is 11 residues long. CDR1 and CDR2 from the germline V gene are SGHTS and YDEGEE. Trimming left V 4 bases short and J 2 bases short, with 4 bases between. The CDR3 loop is CASSRTYEQYF. The CDR3 coding sequence is TGTGCCAGCAGCCGCACCTACGAGCAGTACTTC.

This chain links TRBV5-1 with TRBJ1-6, with 7 bases that match TRBD1. Per the germline V gene, CDR1 is SGHRS and CDR2 is YFSETQ. V was pared by 3 bases and J by 3 bases, with 6 bases of the junction left unmatched. This CDR3 is 16 amino acids long. CDR3 amino acids: CASSSGQAFYNSPLHF. CDR3 DNA sequence: TGCGCCAGCAGCTCCGGACAGGCCTTCTATAATTCACCCCTCCACTTT.

This clone appeared once. V and J are TRBV11-2 and TRBJ2-7; 8 nucleotides line up with TRBD2. The CDR3 totals 17 residues. Germline V CDR1 and CDR2: SGHAT, FQNNGV. Trimming cost V 0 bases and J 0 bases; bases outside gene matches: 7. CDR3 residues: CASSLERGSGISYEQYF. Here the CDR3 DNA reads TGTGCCAGCAGCTTAGAACGTGGTAGCGGGATCTCCTACGAGCAGTACTTC.

This clone was observed once. The chain joins TRBV4-1 to TRBJ1-4; D unclear. The germline V gene has CDR1 MGHRA and CDR2 YSYEKL. Deletions cut 3 bases from V and 5 bases from J, with 10 bases between. The CDR3 has 14 amino acids. CDR3 residues: CASSHWQLNEKLFF. In nucleotides, the CDR3 is TGCGCCAGCAGCCACTGGCAGCTGAATGAAAAACTGTTTTTT.

The chain combines TRBV3-1 (or the pseudogene TRBV3-2) with TRBJ2-5, with a tentative D call TRBD2 (5 bases). The germline CDR1 and CDR2 sequences are LGHDT and YNNKEL (reference sequence). The germline V and J ends were trimmed by 1 base and 6 bases, with 9 bases remaining between them. The CDR3 extends over 13 amino acids. CDR3 in amino acids: CASSQVASQTQYF. CDR3 sequence (DNA): TGTGCCAGCAGCCAAGTGGCTAGCCAGACCCAGTACTTC.

The chain carries TRBV28 and TRBJ2-5; D may match TRBD1 or TRBD2 (5 bases each). This CDR3 has 14 residues. The V end was cut by 7 bases, the J end by 0 bases, with 12 bases between. CDR1 MDHEN and CDR2 SYDVKM come from the germline V gene. The CDR3 nucleotides read TGTGCCAGCATTCCAGGGACCAACCAAGAGACCCAGTACTTC. It yields the protein CASIPGTNQETQYF. Combining the CDR3 with reference TRBV28 and TRBJ2-5 gives the whole variable domain DVKVTQSSRYLVKRTGEKVFLECVQDMDHENMFWYRQDPGLGLRLIYFSYDVKMKEKGDIPEGYSVSREKKERFSLILESASTNQTSMYLCASIPGTNQETQYFGPGTRLLVL.

This clone showed up just a few times. This chain joins TRBV11-3 and TRBJ2-2, with D possibly matching TRBD2 (5 bases). This CDR3 is built from 14 residues. Between the trimmed V and J ends, which lost 7 bases and 1 base, there was a span of 10 bases. Looked up from germline, CDR1 is SGHNT and CDR2 is YENEEA. CDR3 protein: CASTAARNTGELFF. DNA for the CDR3: TGTGCCAGCACAGCGGCAAGGAACACCGGGGAGCTGTTTTTT. Full variable domain (remainder filled in from reference TRBV11-3 and TRBJ2-2): EAGVVQSPRYKIIEKKQPVAFWCNPISGHNTLYWYLQNLGQGPELLIRYENEEAVDDSQLPKDRFSAERLKGVDSTLKIQPAELGDSAVYLCASTAARNTGELFFGEGSRLTVL.

The chain combines TRBV30 with TRBJ2-7; D is perhaps TRBD2 (6 bases). There are 15 residues in the CDR3. Trimming left V 0 bases short and J 6 bases short, with 18 bases between. Germline loops: CDR1 GTSNPN, CDR2 SVGIG (reference sequence). The CDR3 is CAWSVDYGGMGEQYF. DNA of the CDR3: TGTGCCTGGAGTGTCGACTATGGCGGGATGGGCGAGCAGTACTTC.

The chain links TRBV5-6 to TRBJ2-1; 13 nucleotides match TRBD2. Trimming cost V 2 bases and J 9 bases; bases outside gene matches: 5. This CDR3 is 15 amino acids long. Germline V lookup: CDR1 SGHDT, CDR2 YYEEEE. CDR3 region: CASSLIGLAGAEQFF. CDR3 nucleotides: TGTGCCAGCAGCTTAATAGGACTAGCGGGGGCTGAGCAGTTCTTC.

V gene TRBV28 combines with J gene TRBJ1-3; the D is unclear. This CDR3 region has 16 residues. Germline assignment: CDR1 MDHEN and CDR2 SYDVKM. V dropped 4 bases and J dropped 2 bases, with 15 bases sitting between them. The DNA for the CDR3 is TGTGCCAGCAGTTATGGTTACTCTCGGGCTGGAAACACCATATATTTT. It specifies CASSYGYSRAGNTIYF.

V and J are TRBV5-4 and TRBJ2-1, with D possibly being TRBD2 (5 bases). Trimming removed 7 bases from V and 3 bases from J, with 14 bases in between. The CDR3 runs 14 residues. Germline V gene sequence: CDR1 SGHNT, CDR2 YYREEE (reference sequence). CDR3 loop: CASGRTGNYNEQFF. CDR3 DNA: TGTGCCAGCGGCCGGACTGGGAACTACAATGAGCAGTTCTTC.